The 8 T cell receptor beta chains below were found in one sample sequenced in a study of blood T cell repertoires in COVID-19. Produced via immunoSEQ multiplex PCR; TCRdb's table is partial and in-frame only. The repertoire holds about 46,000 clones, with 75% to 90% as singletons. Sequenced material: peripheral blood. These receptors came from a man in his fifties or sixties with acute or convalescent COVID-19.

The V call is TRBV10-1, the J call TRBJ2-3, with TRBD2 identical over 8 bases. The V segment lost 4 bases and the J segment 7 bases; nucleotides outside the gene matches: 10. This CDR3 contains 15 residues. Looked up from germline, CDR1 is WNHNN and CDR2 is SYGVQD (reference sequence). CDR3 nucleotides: TGCGCCAGCAGTGTTAGAGCGGGAGCGACAAATACGCAGTATTTT. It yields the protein CASSVRAGATNTQYF.

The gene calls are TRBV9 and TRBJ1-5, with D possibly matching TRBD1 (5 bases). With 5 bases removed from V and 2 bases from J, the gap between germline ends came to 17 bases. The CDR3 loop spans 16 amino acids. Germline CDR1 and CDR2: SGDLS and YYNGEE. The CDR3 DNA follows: TGTGCCAGCAGTCCTTTCGCGGGAGGGGGCAATCAGCCCCAGCATTTT. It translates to CASSPFAGGGNQPQHF.

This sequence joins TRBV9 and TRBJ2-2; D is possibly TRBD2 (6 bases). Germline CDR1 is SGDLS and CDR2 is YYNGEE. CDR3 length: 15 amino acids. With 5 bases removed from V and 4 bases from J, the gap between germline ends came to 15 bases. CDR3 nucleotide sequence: TGTGCCAGCAGGGAAGGGACTTCTAGCACCGGGGAGCTGTTTTTT. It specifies CASREGTSSTGELFF. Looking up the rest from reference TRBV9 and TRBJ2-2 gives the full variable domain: DSGVTQTPKHLITATGQRVTLRCSPRSGDLSVYWYQQSLDQGLQFLIQYYNGEERAKGNILERFSAQQFPDLHSELNLSSLELGDSALYFCASREGTSSTGELFFGEGSRLTVL.

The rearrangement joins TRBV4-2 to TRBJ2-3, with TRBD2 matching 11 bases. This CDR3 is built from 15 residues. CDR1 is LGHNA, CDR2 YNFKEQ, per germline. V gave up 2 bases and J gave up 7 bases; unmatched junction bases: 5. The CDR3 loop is CASSQTGTSGYTQYF. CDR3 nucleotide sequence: TGTGCCAGCAGCCAAACCGGGACTAGCGGTTATACGCAGTATTTT.

CDR3 region: CASSLLVFMEGYNEQFF. The CDR3 bases are TGTGCCAGCAGCTTATTGGTATTCATGGAGGGATACAATGAGCAGTTCTTC. V gene TRBV7-8 combines with J gene TRBJ2-1; possibly TRBD2 for D (6 bases). The CDR3 loop spans 17 amino acids. Germline V gene lookup returns CDR1 SGHVS and CDR2 FQNEAQ. The ends were cut back, 2 bases at V and 4 bases at J, with 18 bases in the middle.

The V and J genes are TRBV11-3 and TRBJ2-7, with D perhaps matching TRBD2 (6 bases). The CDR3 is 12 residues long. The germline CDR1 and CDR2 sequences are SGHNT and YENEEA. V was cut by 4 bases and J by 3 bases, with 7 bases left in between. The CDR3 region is CASSSGSYEQYF. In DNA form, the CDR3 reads TGTGCCAGCAGCTCCGGGAGCTACGAGCAGTACTTC.

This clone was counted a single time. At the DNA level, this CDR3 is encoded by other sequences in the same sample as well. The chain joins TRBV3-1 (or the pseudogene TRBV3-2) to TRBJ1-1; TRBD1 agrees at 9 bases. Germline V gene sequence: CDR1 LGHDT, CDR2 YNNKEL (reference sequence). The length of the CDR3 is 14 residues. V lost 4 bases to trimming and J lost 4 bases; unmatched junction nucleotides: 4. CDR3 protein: CASSPRQGGTEAFF. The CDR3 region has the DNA TGTGCCAGCAGCCCGAGACAGGGGGGCACTGAAGCTTTCTTT.

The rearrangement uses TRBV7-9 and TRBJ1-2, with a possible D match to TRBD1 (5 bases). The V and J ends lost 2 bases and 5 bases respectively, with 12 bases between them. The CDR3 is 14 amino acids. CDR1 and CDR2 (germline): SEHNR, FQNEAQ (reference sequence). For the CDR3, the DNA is TGTGCCAGCAGCTTAAACGGGGGATCGTATGGCTACACCTTC. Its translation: CASSLNGGSYGYTF.